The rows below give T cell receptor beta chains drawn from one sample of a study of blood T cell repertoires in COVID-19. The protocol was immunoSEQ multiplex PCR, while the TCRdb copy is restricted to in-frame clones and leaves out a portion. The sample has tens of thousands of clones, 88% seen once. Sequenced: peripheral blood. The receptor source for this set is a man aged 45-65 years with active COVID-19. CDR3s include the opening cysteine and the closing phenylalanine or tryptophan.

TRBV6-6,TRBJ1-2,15,CASSTLYGRVYGYTF
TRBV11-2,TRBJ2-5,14,CASSLTGRDVTQYF
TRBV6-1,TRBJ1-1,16,CASSESRTARNTEAFF
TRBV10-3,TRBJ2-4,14,CAISDGAGGNIQYF
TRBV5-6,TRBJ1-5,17,CASSLGPGQGLSQPQHF
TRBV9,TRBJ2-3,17,CASSKLAGGLGTDTQYF
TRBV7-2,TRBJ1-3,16,CASSPRWSFSGNTIYF
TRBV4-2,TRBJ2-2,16,CASSLGQGEGTGELFF
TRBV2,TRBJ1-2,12,CASRDRGEGYTF
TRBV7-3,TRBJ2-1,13,CASSLAGGREQFF
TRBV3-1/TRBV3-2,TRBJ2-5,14,CASSPRDFQETQYF
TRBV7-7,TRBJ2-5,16,CASSLVMGDSQETQYF
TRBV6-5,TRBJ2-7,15,CASSNTPGQGAEQYF
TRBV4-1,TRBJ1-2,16,CASSQGQGAFAYGYTF
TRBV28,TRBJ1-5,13,CASRQGLKQPQHF
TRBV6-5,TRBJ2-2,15,CASSTAASGTGELFF
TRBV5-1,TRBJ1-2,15,CASSLTGGDGYGYTF
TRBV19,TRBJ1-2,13,CASSIPHRDGYTF
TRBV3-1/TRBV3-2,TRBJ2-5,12,CASSPTGETQYF
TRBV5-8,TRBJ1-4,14,CASSTGQGYEKLFF
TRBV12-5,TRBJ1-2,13,CASGLPPGLGYTF
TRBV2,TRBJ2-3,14,CASRMTESTDTQYF
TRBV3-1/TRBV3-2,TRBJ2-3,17,CASSRSGGLRSTDTQYF
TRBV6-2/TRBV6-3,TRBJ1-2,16,CASSYFLQTGPYGYTF
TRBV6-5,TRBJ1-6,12,CASTQGYSPLHF
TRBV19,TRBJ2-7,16,CASSAPSGGHPYEQYF
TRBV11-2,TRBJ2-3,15,CASSLAGGHTDTQYF
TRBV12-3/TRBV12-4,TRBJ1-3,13,CASSRGQGNTIYF
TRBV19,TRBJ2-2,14,CASSTGVTTGELFF
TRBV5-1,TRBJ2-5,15,CASSLLEGARETQYF
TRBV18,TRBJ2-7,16,CASSPKARQGSYEQYF
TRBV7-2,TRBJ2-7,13,CASSFAGGWEQYF
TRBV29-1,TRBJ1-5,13,CSVATGDNQPQHF
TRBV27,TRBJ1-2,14,CASGPGREGYGYTF
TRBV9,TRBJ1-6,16,CASSASGTGYHSPLHF
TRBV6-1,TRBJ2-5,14,CASSEVSGGLTQYF
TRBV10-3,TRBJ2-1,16,CAISPGGAGGYNEQFF
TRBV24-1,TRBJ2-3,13,CATSDLSTDTQYF
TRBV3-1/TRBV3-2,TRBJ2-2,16,CASSQGGSSNTGELFF
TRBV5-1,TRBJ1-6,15,CASSAGQVNNSPLHF
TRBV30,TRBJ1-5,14,CAWSKAREDQPQHF
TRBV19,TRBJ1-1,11,CASHRNTEAFF
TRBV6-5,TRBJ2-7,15,CASRRDRGTSYEQYF
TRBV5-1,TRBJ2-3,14,CASTEGASTDTQYF
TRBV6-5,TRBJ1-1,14,CASTPWRQSTEAFF
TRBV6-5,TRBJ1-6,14,CASSLDRGPVVLHF
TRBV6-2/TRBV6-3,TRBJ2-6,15,CASSPGGSGANVLTF
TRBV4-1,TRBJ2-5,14,CASTPGLGIETQYF
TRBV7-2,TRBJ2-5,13,CASSLVYLETQYF
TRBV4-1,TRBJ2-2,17,CASSQIHGGLLPGELFF